Below, 29 T cell receptor beta chains from the same sample are listed, as sequenced in a study of cytomegalovirus exposure and HLA in healthy donors. The PCR ran on 60 Vbeta and 13 Jbeta primers. Only in-frame clones appear in the TCRdb table, and some are missing; sequencing was by immunoSEQ multiplex PCR. The table records roughly 150,000 clones, 75% to 80% of them present only once. Sequencing used PBMCs. These receptors came from a woman aged 40 to 50 in good health and CMV-seropositive.

As to this clone: The junction shows a germline mismatch at one end, possibly a read error. V is TRBV7-9 and J is TRBJ2-3, with 8 bases matching TRBD1. Germline V lookup: CDR1 SEHNR, CDR2 FQNEAQ (reference sequence). The CDR3 is made up of 17 amino acids. CDR3 in amino acids: CSSSLRRAGGSSDTQYF. CDR3 nucleotide sequence: TGTTCCAGCAGCTTACGTAGGGCAGGGGGCTCGTCAGATACGCAGTATTTT.

The chain combines TRBV15 with TRBJ2-5, with a weak D call TRBD2 (5 bases). Trimming pared 1 base from V and 5 bases from J, leaving 17 bases between. Germline V gene data show CDR1 as LNHNV and CDR2 as YYDKDF (reference sequence). The CDR3 length is 16 residues. CDR3 sequence: CATSRGPAGAVETQYF. DNA of the CDR3: TGTGCCACCAGCAGAGGACCTGCGGGTGCGGTGGAGACCCAGTACTTC.

The table lists this clone with a count of one. The chain couples TRBV5-1 to TRBJ2-7, with 12 bases fitting TRBD2. The CDR3 has 14 residues. Trimming took 2 bases from V and 6 from J; bases not matched to a gene: 3. Germline CDR1 and CDR2: SGHRS and YFSETQ. The CDR3, as DNA: TGCGCCAGCAGCTTTACTAGCGGGAGGAGCGAGCAGTACTTC. Translation gives CASSFTSGRSEQYF.

This clone has more than one count but fewer than ten. The chain links TRBV5-1 to TRBJ1-1, with a possible D match to TRBD1 (6 bases). CDR1 SGHRS and CDR2 YFSETQ come from the germline V gene. V was cut by 9 bases and J by 3 bases, with 18 bases left in between. This CDR3 comprises 14 residues. The DNA of the CDR3 is TGCGCCACCCCGAGGGGGTCGGGTTACACTGAAGCTTTCTTT. Encoded protein: CATPRGSGYTEAFF. Full variable domain (rest looked up from reference TRBV5-1 and TRBJ1-1): KAGVTQTPRYLIKTRGQQVTLSCSPISGHRSVSWYQQTPGQGLQFLFEYFSETQRNKGNFPGRFSGRQFSNSRSEMNVSTLELGDSALYLCATPRGSGYTEAFFGQGTRLTVV.

The chain employs TRBV7-2 and TRBJ2-3; TRBD1 might be the D (5 bases). V was clipped by 6 bases and J by 0 bases, with 16 bases between them. The germline V gene encodes CDR1 SGHTA and CDR2 FQGNSA. This CDR3 comprises 16 residues. CDR3 sequence (DNA): TGTGCCAGCAGGGGGCCAGGCGGTACTAGCACAGATACGCAGTATTTT. This codes for CASRGPGGTSTDTQYF.

This clone was detected only once. This rearrangement joins TRBV7-9 to TRBJ2-6, with 7 bases aligning to TRBD2. The CDR3 extends over 16 amino acids. The ends lost 5 bases at V and 2 bases at J; junction bases unmatched: 6. Germline V lookup: CDR1 SEHNR, CDR2 FQNEAQ (reference sequence). CDR3 sequence reads: CASSMGGRAGANVLTF. Here the CDR3 DNA reads TGTGCCAGCAGCATGGGGGGGAGGGCTGGGGCCAACGTCCTGACTTTC.

The CDR3 bases are TGTGCCAGTACTACGTGGGACAGGGCCCCTGAAGCTTTCTTT. It yields the protein CASTTWDRAPEAFF. This chain uses TRBV19 with TRBJ1-1; 9 nucleotides line up with TRBD1. The V segment lost 7 bases and the J segment 6 bases; nucleotides outside the gene matches: 9. Germline V CDR1 and CDR2: LNHDA, SQIVND (reference sequence). The CDR3 is made up of 14 amino acids.

The rearrangement uses TRBV27 and TRBJ2-7, with 9 nucleotides matching TRBD2. Germline V gene sequence: CDR1 MNHEY, CDR2 SMNVEV (reference sequence). With V trimmed by 4 bases and J by 3 bases, 10 bases remained unmatched. The length of the CDR3 is 16 residues. In DNA form, the CDR3 reads TGTGCCAGCAGTTCCCTGGCTAGCGGGATTAACTACGAGCAGTACTTC. This encodes CASSSLASGINYEQYF.

This sequence joins TRBV5-1 and TRBJ2-2, with D possibly being TRBD2 (6 bases). CDR1 and CDR2 from the germline V gene are SGHRS and YFSETQ. The V end lost 0 bases, the J end lost 0 bases, and 9 bases lay between the germline ends. The CDR3 length is 16 residues. The CDR3 nucleotides are TGCGCCAGCAGCTTGGTTGGAGGGTCGAACACCGGGGAGCTGTTTTTT. It translates to CASSLVGGSNTGELFF.

The V gene is TRBV5-6, the J gene TRBJ2-1; D remains unclear. Trimming pared 0 bases from V and 3 bases from J, leaving 4 bases between. The CDR3 is 13 residues long. CDR1 is SGHDT and CDR2 is YYEEEE in the germline V gene. CDR3 DNA sequence: TGTGCCAGCAGCTTGGAACTCTACAATGAGCAGTTCTTC. It is translated as CASSLELYNEQFF.

Concerning this clone itself: Other DNA variants within this sample encode the same CDR3. The V gene is TRBV4-1, the J gene TRBJ2-2, with 7 bases fitting TRBD2. CDR1 is MGHRA and CDR2 is YSYEKL in the germline V gene. CDR3 size: 13 residues. V lost 4 bases, J lost 5 bases, and 1 base stayed unmatched. Here the CDR3 reads CASSPGGTGELFF. The CDR3 bases are TGCGCCAGCAGCCCGGGGGGAACCGGGGAGCTGTTTTTT.

Concerning this clone: A junction end diverges from the germline sequence, so it may reflect a read error. This chain links TRBV19 with TRBJ2-7, with 9 bases matching TRBD2. This CDR3 has 16 residues. Germline V CDR1 and CDR2: LNHDA, SQIVND (reference sequence). The CDR3 DNA follows: TGTGCCAGTAGTCCCCGGGGGGGCGGGAGGGCCTATGAGCAGTACTTC. Protein sequence: CASSPRGGGRAYEQYF.

V gene TRBV5-1 combines with J gene TRBJ1-1, with D possibly matching TRBD1 (5 bases). The CDR3 contains 15 residues. Trimming took off 0 bases at V and 3 bases at J, with 12 bases between the two ends. Germline V lookup: CDR1 SGHRS, CDR2 YFSETQ. The CDR3 sequence is CASSLESGAYTEAFF. The CDR3 bases are TGCGCCAGCAGCTTGGAGAGTGGGGCTTACACTGAAGCTTTCTTT.

V gene TRBV21-1 combines with J gene TRBJ2-2; the D call TRBD2 from the table was never checked on the DNA. TRBV21-1 is marked as a pseudogene. The length of the CDR3 is 14 residues. The CDR3 DNA sequence: TGTGCCAGCACTTATAGCGGAGACACCGGGGAGCTGTTTTTT. Translating gives CASTYSGDTGELFF.

The chain employs TRBV10-3 and TRBJ2-1; D unresolved. Germline V gene sequence: CDR1 ENHRY, CDR2 SYGVKD. V was cut by 0 bases and J by 5 bases, with 8 bases left in between. The CDR3 runs to 14 residues. The chain's CDR3 is CAISESSFDNEQFF. CDR3 DNA: TGTGCCATCAGTGAGTCGAGCTTCGACAATGAGCAGTTCTTC.

The gene calls are TRBV7-9 and TRBJ1-2; the match to TRBD1 covers 10 bases. CDR1 and CDR2 (germline): SEHNR, FQNEAQ (reference sequence). The J segment lost 7 bases and the V segment lost 6 bases, leaving 17 bases of the junction unmatched. There are 17 residues in the CDR3. The CDR3 DNA reads as TGTGCCAGCAGGACCTACTATTCCGGACAGGGGGTCGGTGGCTACACCTTC. Residues: CASRTYYSGQGVGGYTF.

This rearrangement joins TRBV19 to TRBJ2-7; maybe TRBD2 (6 bases). Trimming stripped 0 bases from V and 0 bases from J, with 9 bases between. This CDR3 spans 15 amino acids. The germline V gene encodes CDR1 LNHDA and CDR2 SQIVND (reference sequence). For the CDR3, the DNA is TGTGCCAGTAGTATAGACGGAGGGGCCTCCTACGAGCAGTACTTC. Translated, it gives CASSIDGGASYEQYF.

The chain links TRBV13 to TRBJ2-1; 9 bases match TRBD1. Germline lookup yields CDR1 PRHDT and CDR2 FYEKMQ (reference sequence). CDR3 size: 15 residues. Germline trimming cut 5 bases from V and 2 bases from J; bases unmatched to any gene: 4. The CDR3 nucleotides read TGTGCCAGCAGCCTGGACAGGGGTCCCTACAATGAGCAGTTCTTC. It is translated as CASSLDRGPYNEQFF.

The chain combines TRBV5-5 with TRBJ2-7, with D unresolved. CDR3 size: 13 residues. V shed 2 bases and J shed 2 bases, with 8 bases lying between them. In germline, CDR1 is SGHKS, CDR2 YYEKEE (reference sequence). CDR3 nucleotides: TGTGCCAGCAGCTTCGGCGGTACCTACGAGCAGTACTTC. It encodes CASSFGGTYEQYF.

This sequence joins TRBV5-1 and TRBJ2-7; D may be TRBD2 (6 bases). CDR3 size: 16 residues. The germline CDR1 and CDR2 sequences are SGHRS and YFSETQ. V was clipped by 4 bases and J by 1 base, with 18 bases between them. The CDR3 DNA sequence: TGCGCCAGCAGCCCGGAGGAGGGAATAGGGTCCTACGAGCAGTACTTC. This sequence encodes CASSPEEGIGSYEQYF.

The sample holds one count of this clone. The J gene is TRBJ2-6, the V gene TRBV5-8; 7 bases line up with TRBD1. Germline assignment: CDR1 SGHTS and CDR2 YDEGEE. The CDR3 spans 19 residues. J lost 3 bases, V lost 6 bases, and 18 bases had no gene match. CDR3 nucleotide sequence: TGTGCCAGCAAATATATGTCGGGGACAGCTGTCGATGGGGCCAACGTCCTGACTTTC. Translation: CASKYMSGTAVDGANVLTF.

The rearrangement links TRBV30 to TRBJ2-6, with 10 bases that match TRBD1. Germline trimming cut 3 bases from V and 1 base from J; bases unmatched to any gene: 9. The CDR3 is 18 residues long. Germline V gene sequence: CDR1 GTSNPN, CDR2 SVGIG (reference sequence). The CDR3 here is CAWRPRQGASSGANVLTF. DNA of the CDR3: TGTGCCTGGAGGCCCCGACAGGGGGCCTCTTCTGGGGCCAACGTCCTGACTTTC.

The gene calls are TRBV11-3 and TRBJ1-1, with a tentative D call TRBD1 (6 bases). The CDR3 sequence is 15 residues long. The germline V gene has CDR1 SGHNT and CDR2 YENEEA. The V and J ends lost 5 bases and 2 bases respectively, with 15 bases between them. The CDR3 region is CASSPRDIINTEAFF. The DNA for the CDR3 is TGTGCCAGCAGCCCGAGGGACATTATAAACACTGAAGCTTTCTTT.

J is TRBJ1-4 and V is TRBV29-1, with 8 positions matching TRBD1. CDR1 is SQVTM and CDR2 is ANQGSEA in the germline V gene. This CDR3 contains 15 residues. V lost 4 bases to trimming and J lost 8 bases; unmatched junction nucleotides: 12. CDR3 nucleotides: TGCAGCGTTGCTGGGGTTGCACAGGGGGGGGAAAAACTGTTTTTT. Residues: CSVAGVAQGGEKLFF.

The rearrangement links TRBV28 to TRBJ1-2, with TRBD1 as a possible D gene (5 bases). Germline V gene data show CDR1 as MDHEN and CDR2 as SYDVKM. This CDR3 spans 15 amino acids. Trimming pared 4 bases from V and 3 bases from J, leaving 15 bases between. The CDR3 coding sequence is TGTGCCAGCAGTTCCGGAGGGGAGGCGTACTATGGCTACACCTTC. This translates into CASSSGGEAYYGYTF.

This chain uses TRBV9 with TRBJ2-2, with 9 bases fitting TRBD1. The germline V gene has CDR1 SGDLS and CDR2 YYNGEE. The CDR3 consists of 15 residues. V dropped 4 bases and J dropped 7; count of bases not matched to a gene: 8. CDR3 in DNA: TGTGCCAGCAGCACCCACAGGGGGCAAGGCGGGGAGCTGTTTTTT. It specifies CASSTHRGQGGELFF.

The chain is built from TRBV27 and TRBJ2-7, with D possibly being TRBD1 (6 bases). The CDR3 sequence is 13 residues long. V was clipped by 8 bases and J by 1 base, with 12 bases between them. Per the germline V gene, CDR1 is MNHEY and CDR2 is SMNVEV (reference sequence). This chain's CDR3 is CASEGDGSYEQYF. In DNA, the CDR3 is TGTGCCAGCGAGGGGGACGGGTCCTACGAGCAGTACTTC.

V is TRBV2 and J is TRBJ2-3, with D perhaps TRBD2 (5 bases). V lost 1 base to trimming and J lost 1 base, with 18 bases between them. The germline V gene encodes CDR1 SNHLY and CDR2 FYNNEI. The CDR3 is 18 amino acids. The CDR3 loop reads CASSEVLARSEGTDTQYF. CDR3 nucleotide sequence: TGTGCCAGCAGTGAAGTCCTAGCCCGCTCGGAGGGCACAGATACGCAGTATTTT.

The rearrangement uses TRBV5-6 and TRBJ2-7; D is perhaps TRBD1 (5 bases). The CDR3 loop spans 13 amino acids. CDR1 is SGHDT, CDR2 YYEEEE, per germline. V lost 4 bases, J lost 1 base, and 9 bases lay in between. The CDR3, as DNA: TGTGCCAGCAGCGAGACAGATTCCTACGAGCAGTACTTC. Residues: CASSETDSYEQYF.